Presented here are 15 T cell receptor beta chains from one specimen sequenced in a study of blood T cells in healthy people across ages. Combining a sample-barcoded 5' primer with a J-beta primer mix, a second PCR ran for 7 to 11 cycles. TCRdb independently ran MiXCR on the 5' RACE reads; one entry per CDR3 protein. Of fewer than 2,000,000 distinct CDR3 sequences in the sample, around 35% were seen once. Sequenced: blood. The receptors come from a woman aged 25 to 39 in good health.

In this sample, this clonotype turned up once. The chain uses TRBV4-1 and TRBJ1-1; no reliable D call. The germline CDR1 and CDR2 sequences are MGHRA and YSYEKL. V was shortened by 0 bases and J by 12 bases, with 11 bases between the two germline ends. This CDR3 comprises 12 residues. CDR3 protein: CASSQDLYFTFF. The CDR3 region has the DNA TGCGCCAGCAGCCAAGACCTTTACTTTACTTTCTTT.

The chain carries TRBV23-1 and TRBJ2-1; the D gene could be TRBD1 or TRBD2 (5 bases each). TRBV23-1 is reported as an ORF; its role is uncertain. Trimming removed 9 bases from V and 9 bases from J, with 12 bases in between. CDR3 length equals 11 residues. In DNA form, the CDR3 reads TGCGCCAGGAAGGGGAGCGGTGAGCAGTTCTTC. Its translation is CARKGSGEQFF.

The chain is built from TRBV11-2 and TRBJ2-5; D may be TRBD2 (6 bases). The CDR3 runs to 15 residues. Germline V gene sequence: CDR1 SGHAT, CDR2 FQNNGV. The V end lost 3 bases, the J end lost 2 bases, and 13 bases lay between the germline ends. CDR3 residues: CASSLAGKRQETQYF. The CDR3 bases are TGTGCCAGCAGCTTGGCGGGGAAGCGGCAAGAGACCCAGTACTTC.

This clonotype was seen only once. The chain combines TRBV3-1 with TRBJ1-2, with 9 bases lining up with TRBD1. V lost 3 bases and J lost 2; bases outside the gene matches: 10. The germline V gene has CDR1 LGHDT and CDR2 YNNKEL (reference sequence). The CDR3 length is 17 residues. CDR3 region: CASSHLPGQGTNYGYTF. DNA of the CDR3: TGTGCCAGCAGCCACCTTCCGGGACAGGGAACAAACTATGGCTACACCTTC.

This clonotype appeared a few times. The rearrangement joins TRBV21-1 to TRBJ2-4; no check of the table's D call, TRBD1, against the DNA was made. TRBV21-1 is recorded as a pseudogene. CDR3 length: 18 residues. The CDR3 spells CASSKQGQVPLAKNIQYF. DNA of the CDR3: TGTGCCAGCAGCAAACAGGGACAGGTCCCACTAGCCAAAAACATTCAGTACTTC.

This clonotype was seen a few times. The chain combines TRBV29-1 with TRBJ1-2; D may be TRBD1 (5 bases). CDR1 and CDR2 from the germline V gene are SQVTM and ANQGSEA. Trimming pared 2 bases from V and 6 bases from J, leaving 13 bases between. The CDR3 loop spans 13 amino acids. CDR3 nucleotide sequence: TGCAGCGTTGAATGGGGGGAGTGGAATGGCTACACCTTC. Its protein product is CSVEWGEWNGYTF.

This clonotype turned up a few times. This sequence joins TRBV12-3 or TRBV12-4 and TRBJ2-7, with 13 bases identical to TRBD2. The trim removed 5 bases at V and 6 bases at J, leaving 7 bases unmatched. The CDR3 has 15 residues. The CDR3 protein is CASSLLLAGGGEQYF. CDR3 coding DNA: TGTGCCAGCAGTCTCCTACTAGCGGGAGGGGGCGAGCAGTACTTC.

This clonotype was observed many times. The chain's CDR3 is CSVVGYTEAFF. CDR3 DNA sequence: TGCAGCGTTGTCGGGTACACTGAAGCTTTCTTT. V is TRBV29-1 and J is TRBJ1-1; the D is unclear. The V gene's germline CDR1 is SQVTM and CDR2 ANQGSEA. V was trimmed by 4 bases and J by 3 bases, leaving 6 bases between them. This CDR3 is built from 11 residues.

This clonotype came up a few times. The chain combines TRBV20-1 with TRBJ1-2; D may be TRBD1 (6 bases). The V gene's germline CDR1 is DFQATT and CDR2 SNEGSKA (reference sequence). The CDR3 spans 15 residues. Trimming shortened V by 1 base and J by 5 bases, and 17 bases separated the two germline ends. CDR3 loop: CSARAPLTGRYGYTF. CDR3 coding DNA: TGCAGTGCTAGAGCCCCCCTGACAGGACGTTATGGCTACACCTTC.

A note on this clonotype: A much bigger clone sits one base away, suggesting this may be a read error. The J gene is TRBJ2-7, the V gene TRBV7-2; D unclear. Trimming removed 5 bases from V and 4 bases from J, with 15 bases in between. The V gene's germline CDR1 is SGHTA and CDR2 FQGNSA. The CDR3 runs to 14 residues. The CDR3 sequence: CASSPGSNGYEQYF. The CDR3 coding sequence is TGTGCCAGCAGCCCTGGGTCCAATGGGTACGAGCAGTACTTC.

This clonotype was recorded at least ten times. The chain combines TRBV29-1 with TRBJ2-3; D remains ambiguous. V gave up 2 bases and J gave up 2 bases, with 8 bases separating them. This CDR3 is 13 amino acids long. Germline values: CDR1 SQVTM, CDR2 ANQGSEA. CDR3 bases: TGCAGCGTTGAAAAGGTTAACACAGATACGCAGTATTTT. The encoded protein is CSVEKVNTDTQYF.

Notes on this clonotype: This may stem from a read error, because a much larger clone lies one nucleotide away. The chain carries TRBV14 and TRBJ2-3; 7 bases are shared with TRBD1. The CDR3 covers 14 residues. Germline V gives CDR1 SGHDN, CDR2 FVKESK. The CDR3: CANSQRTGTDTQYF. The CDR3 DNA follows: TGTGCCAACAGCCAAAGGACAGGTACAGATACGCAGTATTTT.

The J gene is TRBJ2-3, the V gene TRBV6-1; possibly TRBD1 for D (6 bases). The germline V gene encodes CDR1 MNHNS and CDR2 SASEGT. The CDR3 spans 15 residues. V was trimmed by 1 base and J by 4 bases, leaving 12 bases between them. The CDR3 nucleotides read TGTGCCAGCAGTGAAGTGTACAGGGAAGCAGATACGCAGTATTTT. Its translation is CASSEVYREADTQYF.

This chain uses TRBV6-1 with TRBJ2-5; 8 bases fit TRBD2. The CDR3 spans 15 residues. Germline loops: CDR1 MNHNS, CDR2 SASEGT. After removal of 4 bases from V and 2 bases from J, the junction contained 6 bases not matched to a gene. The CDR3 is CASSGGRGGQETQYF. As DNA, the CDR3 is TGTGCCAGCAGTGGAGGTCGGGGGGGTCAAGAGACCCAGTACTTC.

The rearrangement links TRBV28 to TRBJ2-5, with TRBD1 matching over 7 bases. V lost 6 bases to trimming and J lost 5 bases; unmatched junction nucleotides: 12. This CDR3 is 15 amino acids long. Germline lookup yields CDR1 MDHEN and CDR2 SYDVKM. The CDR3 nucleotides read TGTGCCAGCAGCCCCTACAGGGGCGGAGACGAGACCCAGTACTTC. Residues: CASSPYRGGDETQYF.